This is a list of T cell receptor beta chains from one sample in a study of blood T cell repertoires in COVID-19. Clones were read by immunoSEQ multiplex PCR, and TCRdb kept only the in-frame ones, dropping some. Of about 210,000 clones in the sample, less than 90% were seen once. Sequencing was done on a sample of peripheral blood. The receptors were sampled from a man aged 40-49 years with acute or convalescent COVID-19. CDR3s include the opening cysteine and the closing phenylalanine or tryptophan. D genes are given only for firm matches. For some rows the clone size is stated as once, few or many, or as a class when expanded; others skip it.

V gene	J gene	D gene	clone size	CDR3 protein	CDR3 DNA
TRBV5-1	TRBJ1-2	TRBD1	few	CASSFTGGLYGYTF	TGCGCCAGCAGCTTCACAGGGGGCCTCTATGGCTACACCTTC
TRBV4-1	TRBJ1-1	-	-	CASSQEEGKGTEAFF	TGCGCCAGCAGCCAAGAAGAGGGCAAAGGCACTGAAGCTTTCTTT
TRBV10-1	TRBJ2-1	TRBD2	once	CASSEYSGGAYNEQFF	TGCGCCAGCAGTGAGTACAGCGGGGGGGCCTACAATGAGCAGTTCTTC
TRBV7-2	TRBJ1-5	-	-	CASSAGGRGAGHQPQHF	TGTGCCAGCAGCGCCGGGGGTCGAGGGGCAGGGCATCAGCCCCAGCATTTT
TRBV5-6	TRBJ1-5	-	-	CASSFGRNQPQHF	TGTGCCAGCAGCTTCGGTAGAAATCAGCCCCAGCATTTT
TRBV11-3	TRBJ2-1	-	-	CASSFRGINEQFF	TGTGCCAGCAGCTTCCGGGGGATCAATGAGCAGTTCTTC
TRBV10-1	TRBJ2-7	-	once	CASSDQDAYEQYF	TGCGCCAGCAGTGACCAGGATGCCTACGAGCAGTACTTC
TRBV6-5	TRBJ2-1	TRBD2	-	CASSRSGGSNNEQFF	TGTGCCAGCTCTAGGTCCGGGGGGTCCAACAATGAGCAGTTCTTC
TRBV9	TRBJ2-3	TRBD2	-	CASSVTSGGLTDTQYF	TGTGCCAGCAGCGTAACTAGCGGGGGGCTCACAGATACGCAGTATTTT
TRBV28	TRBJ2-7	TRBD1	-	CASSLPGGGSYEQYF	TGTGCCAGCAGTTTACCAGGGGGCGGGTCCTACGAGCAGTACTTC
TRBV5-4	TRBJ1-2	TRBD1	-	CASSLEGALGYTF	TGTGCCAGCAGCTTGGAGGGGGCTCTTGGCTACACCTTC
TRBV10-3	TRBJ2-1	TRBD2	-	CANREGLDNEQFF	TGTGCCAACCGGGAGGGCCTCGACAATGAGCAGTTCTTC
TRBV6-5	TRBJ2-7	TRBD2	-	CASSSAGLAGGSEQYF	TGTGCCAGCAGTTCGGCGGGACTAGCGGGAGGATCCGAGCAGTACTTC
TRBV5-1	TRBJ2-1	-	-	CASTLSSYNEQFF	TGCGCCAGCACGCTAAGCTCCTACAATGAGCAGTTCTTC
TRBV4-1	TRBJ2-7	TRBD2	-	CASSQGGTSLTYEQYF	TGCGCCAGCAGCCAAGGTGGGACTAGCCTTACCTACGAGCAGTACTTC
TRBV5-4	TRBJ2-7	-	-	CASSSTNNYEQYF	TGTGCCAGCAGCTCGACTAACAACTACGAGCAGTACTTC
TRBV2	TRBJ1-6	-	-	CASSEGAAENSPLHF	TGTGCCAGCAGTGAAGGCGCGGCGGAAAATTCACCCCTCCACTTT
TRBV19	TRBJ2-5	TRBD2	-	CASSVGGLAGLAETQYF	TGTGCCAGTAGTGTAGGCGGACTAGCGGGACTCGCAGAGACCCAGTACTTC
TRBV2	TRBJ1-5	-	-	CATKAHSNQPQHF	TGTGCCACCAAAGCCCATAGCAATCAGCCCCAGCATTTT
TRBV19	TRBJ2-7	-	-	CASSIRAGLYEQYF	TGTGCCAGTAGTATTAGGGCAGGGCTCTACGAGCAGTACTTC
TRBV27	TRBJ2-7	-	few	CASSSAQGSYEQYF	TGTGCCAGCAGTTCCGCGCAGGGGAGCTACGAGCAGTACTTC
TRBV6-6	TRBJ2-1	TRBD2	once	CASTPGGREGLNEQFF	TGTGCCAGCACCCCCGGGGGGCGGGAGGGCCTAAATGAGCAGTTCTTC
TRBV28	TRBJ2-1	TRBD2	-	CASSPSGGTYNEQFF	TGTGCCAGCAGTCCAAGCGGGGGAACTTACAATGAGCAGTTCTTC
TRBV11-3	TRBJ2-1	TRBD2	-	CASSVGGNEQFF	TGTGCCAGCAGTGTGGGGGGGAATGAGCAGTTCTTC
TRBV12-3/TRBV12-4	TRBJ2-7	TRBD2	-	CASSFGTRYEQYF	TGTGCCAGCAGTTTCGGGACTAGGTACGAGCAGTACTTC
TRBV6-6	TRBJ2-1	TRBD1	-	CATGTGSLDEQFF	TGTGCCACCGGGACAGGGTCTTTGGATGAGCAGTTCTTC
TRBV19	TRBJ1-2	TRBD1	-	CASSIWQGAYQDYGYTF	TGTGCCAGTAGTATCTGGCAGGGGGCGTACCAAGACTATGGCTACACCTTC
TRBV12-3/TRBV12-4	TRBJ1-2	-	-	CASSRGNGYTF	TGTGCCAGCTCCCGCGGGAATGGCTACACCTTC
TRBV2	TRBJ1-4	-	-	CASLKGGQEEKLFF	TGTGCCAGTCTTAAGGGGGGGCAGGAGGAAAAACTGTTTTTT
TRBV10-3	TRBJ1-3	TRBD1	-	CAISGEQGAISGNTIYF	TGTGCCATCAGTGGGGAACAGGGGGCTATCTCTGGAAACACCATATATTTT
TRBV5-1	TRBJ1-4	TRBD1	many	CASSPGTDEKLFF	TGCGCCAGCAGCCCCGGGACAGACGAAAAACTGTTTTTT
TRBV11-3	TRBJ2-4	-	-	CASSFAGSIQYF	TGTGCCAGCAGCTTTGCAGGCAGCATTCAGTACTTC
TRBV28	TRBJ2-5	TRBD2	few	CASSLWWSAAGGADQETQYF	TGTGCCAGCAGTTTATGGTGGTCGGCTGCGGGGGGCGCGGACCAAGAGACCCAGTACTTC
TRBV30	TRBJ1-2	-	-	CAWSVRIAVGYTF	TGTGCCTGGAGTGTACGGATAGCGGTCGGCTACACCTTC
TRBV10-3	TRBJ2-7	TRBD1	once	CAISSDRAHEQYF	TGTGCCATCAGTTCCGACAGGGCCCACGAGCAGTACTTC
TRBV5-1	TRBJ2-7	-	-	CASSTGTPTYEQYF	TGCGCCAGCAGCACCGGGACACCGACCTACGAGCAGTACTTC
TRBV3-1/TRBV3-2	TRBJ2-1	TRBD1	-	CASSLAGTGRPNEQFF	TGTGCCAGCAGCCTCGCCGGGACAGGGAGACCTAATGAGCAGTTCTTC
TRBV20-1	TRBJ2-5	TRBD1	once	CSAHRGQTQYF	TGCAGTGCCCACAGGGGGCAGACCCAGTACTTC
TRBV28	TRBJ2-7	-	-	CASSLWLGTGPSYEQYF	TGTGCCAGCAGTTTATGGCTCGGTACAGGCCCTTCCTACGAGCAGTACTTC
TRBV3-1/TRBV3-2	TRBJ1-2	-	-	CASSQRGSSYGYTF	TGTGCCAGCAGCCAAAGGGGCAGCTCCTATGGCTACACCTTC
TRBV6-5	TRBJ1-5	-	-	CAGTDSTNQPQHF	TGTGCCGGAACGGACAGTACAAATCAGCCCCAGCATTTT
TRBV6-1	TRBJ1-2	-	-	CATLVGAGYGYTF	TGTGCCACCCTGGTAGGGGCTGGCTATGGCTACACCTTC
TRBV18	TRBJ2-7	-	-	CASSPPLASSRDEQYF	TGTGCCAGCTCACCACCACTCGCTTCCTCACGAGACGAGCAGTACTTC
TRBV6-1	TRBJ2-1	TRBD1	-	CASSGGVRDRGVDEQFF	TGTGCCAGCAGTGGCGGGGTCCGGGACAGGGGTGTAGATGAGCAGTTCTTC
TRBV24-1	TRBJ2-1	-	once	CATSDRDRGWLAGHNEQFF	TGTGCCACCAGTGACCGGGACAGGGGATGGCTAGCGGGACACAATGAGCAGTTCTTC
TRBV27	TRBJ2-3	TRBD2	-	CASSGAGFGLAGGFSTDTQYF	TGTGCCAGCTCAGGGGCAGGCTTCGGACTAGCGGGGGGTTTTAGCACAGATACGCAGTATTTT
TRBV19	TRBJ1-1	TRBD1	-	CASSHRQGPTSNTEAFF	TGTGCCAGTAGTCATAGACAGGGGCCCACCTCGAACACTGAAGCTTTCTTT
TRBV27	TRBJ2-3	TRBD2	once	CASTTFSGRVGSTDTQYF	TGTGCCAGCACAACTTTCAGCGGGAGGGTAGGCAGCACAGATACGCAGTATTTT
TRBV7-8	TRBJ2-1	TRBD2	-	CASSPWTSGRADEQFF	TGTGCCAGCAGCCCTTGGACTAGCGGGAGGGCGGATGAGCAGTTCTTC